Sequencing of this T cell receptor beta chain was carried out in a study of T-cell memory formation after mild COVID-19. Study summary: TCR clusters were mostly confined to one donor each.

Notes on the study in general: CD4+ contracting clones lay mainly in CM and EM, CD8+ ones in EMRA.

With regard to this clonotype: Its cognate antigen is unknown.

V lost 4 bases to trimming and J lost 4 bases; unmatched junction nucleotides: 7. The germline CDR1 and CDR2 sequences are SGDLS and YYNGEE. This CDR3 has 15 amino acids. TCRdb passed the 5' RACE reads through MiXCR, listing each CDR3 protein once. Seen here are hundreds of thousands of distinct CDR3 sequences, approximately 19% observed once, and the top ten hold over 20%. Sequenced input: PBMCs or a T cell subset sorted from them (not recorded which). The sequence was obtained from a man between 18 and 35 years old who had mild COVID-19 (a few samples of this study predate the infection). Cell type and time point are not known. The chain recombines TRBV9 with TRBJ1-4; the match to TRBD1 covers 7 bases. This CDR3 reads CASSPRGRDNEKLFF. DNA for the CDR3: TGTGCCAGCAGCCCCAGGGGGAGGGATAATGAAAAACTGTTTTTT.